This T cell receptor beta chain was sequenced for a study of beta chain features in type 1 diabetes. From germline, CDR1 is MNHEY and CDR2 SMNVEV (reference sequence). The CDR3 loop spans 15 amino acids. With V trimmed by 4 bases and J by 4 bases, 8 bases remained unmatched. The sequenced template was cDNA made from the entire isolated RNA. Roughly 3.4 million reads per sample on average were obtained from naive, central memory and regulatory T cell samples. Assay used: immunoSEQ multiplex PCR; TCRdb lists only in-frame clones, some missing. The sample yields 300,000 to 350,000 clones, roughly 8% seen once. Naive, central memory, regulatory and stem cell-like memory cells within the CD4+ compartment were sorted using CD45RO/CCR7/CD25/CD127/CD95/CD27. Once sorted, every population was more than 98% pure.

The specimen sequenced was central memory CD4+ T cells from blood. This rearrangement joins TRBV27 to TRBJ1-2, with 8 bases aligning to TRBD1. This clonotype was sampled from a woman under 30 in good health. The CDR3 protein is CASSSNRGFVYGYTF. CDR3 sequence (DNA): TGTGCCAGCAGTTCAAACAGGGGGTTTGTCTATGGCTACACCTTC.